The rows below give T cell receptor beta chains drawn from one sample of a study of cytomegalovirus exposure and HLA in healthy donors. Produced via immunoSEQ multiplex PCR; TCRdb's table is partial and in-frame only. The table records more than 140,000 clones, roughly 74% of them present only once. Sequencing was carried out using PBMCs. All receptors derive from a man between 40 and 49 years old in good health and CMV-seronegative. Each CDR3 is given with its conserved first and last residue. D genes are given only for firm matches.

.	TRBV4-1	TRBJ1-1	CASSQQGPDTTEAFF
.	TRBV6-1	TRBJ2-7	CASSGGGRDEQYF
.	TRBV5-6	TRBJ2-3	CASSLKREGTDTQYF
.	TRBV5-1	TRBJ1-1	CASSLELPGINEAFF
.	TRBV5-6	TRBJ2-1	CASSLHRGGEQFF
TRBD1	TRBV6-1	TRBJ2-7	CASRKGQDYSYEQYF
TRBD1	TRBV7-6	TRBJ1-5	CASSLGIDRGQDQPQHF
.	TRBV25-1	TRBJ2-7	CASSGRAGRSSYEQYF
TRBD1	TRBV18	TRBJ1-1	CASSPRTGSDTEAFF
.	TRBV5-8	TRBJ1-2	CASSPGVYGYTF
.	TRBV28	TRBJ1-2	CASEGSYGYTF
TRBD2	TRBV5-1	TRBJ2-2	CASSWGGDTGELFF
TRBD1	TRBV25-1	TRBJ1-1	CASSPIQGAEAFF
TRBD1	TRBV9	TRBJ1-3	CASSEGDSLPGNTIYF
.	TRBV5-4	TRBJ2-5	CASSPELANAQETQYF
.	TRBV5-1	TRBJ1-1	CASSRGGEGDPEAFF
TRBD1	TRBV2	TRBJ2-7	CASIGQGTVEQYF
.	TRBV28	TRBJ2-7	CASSLLATGSYEQYF
.	TRBV6-6	TRBJ1-4	CASSRDTTNEKLFF
.	TRBV18	TRBJ2-3	CASSRRTDTQYF
.	TRBV27	TRBJ1-5	CASTSPFRISNQPQHF
TRBD2	TRBV7-9	TRBJ2-1	CASSSAGGHNEQFF
.	TRBV5-1	TRBJ2-3	CASGDGTDTQYF
TRBD1	TRBV18	TRBJ1-5	CASSGSNDRADQPQHF
TRBD2	TRBV5-1	TRBJ2-3	CASSLYGSGGNTQYF
TRBD1	TRBV2	TRBJ2-7	CASRGGTGVNPILYEQYF
.	TRBV9	TRBJ1-2	CASSVFPGARGYGYTF